This paragraph covers one TCR beta chain sequence. This sample was taken from a study of blood T cell repertoires in COVID-19. This CDR3 has 16 amino acids. The V end lost 5 bases, the J end lost 4 bases, and 20 bases lay between the germline ends. In germline, CDR1 is LNHDA, CDR2 SQIVND (reference sequence). Recruits, aged about 18 to 95 years, lived in 25 or so US areas. TCRdb's copy holds only in-frame clones and misses some; the assay was immunoSEQ multiplex PCR. The sample holds about 250,000 clones, about nine tenths seen once. The V call is TRBV19, the J call TRBJ1-2; D is possibly TRBD1 (5 bases). The sample was PBMCs or T cells enriched from blood (not recorded which). The source is a man between 18 and 29 years old who had recovered from COVID-19. This chain's CDR3 is CASSAVSRDRGYGYTF. The DNA for the CDR3 is TGTGCCAGTAGTGCGGTCAGCAGGGATCGAGGCTATGGCTACACCTTC.